This TCR beta chain came from a study of shared clonotypes between healthy human individuals. Method: immunoSEQ multiplex PCR; TCRdb's copy keeps in-frame clones and lacks some. The sample holds about 1.4 million clones, approximately 96% seen once. This CDR3 is built from 13 residues. Germline CDR1 is GTSNPN and CDR2 is SVGIG (reference sequence). V was shortened by 0 bases and J by 6 bases, with 12 bases between the two germline ends. The J gene is TRBJ2-7, the V gene TRBV30; no clear D gene. Sequencing was performed on naive CD4+ T cells sorted from blood. The sample's subset: CD45RA+ positively selected. This clonotype was obtained from a man between 25 and 39 years old in good health. The CDR3 nucleotides are TGTGCCTGGAGTGTACAAGTACCGGGCGAGCAGTACTTC. Its protein product is CAWSVQVPGEQYF. The whole variable domain, remainder taken from reference TRBV30 and TRBJ2-7, is SQTIHQWPATLVQPVGSPLSLECTVEGTSNPNLYWYRQAAGRGLQLLFYSVGIGQISSEVPQNLSASRPQDRQFILSSKKLLLSDSGFYLCAWSVQVPGEQYFGPGTRLTVT.